This T cell receptor beta chain was captured in a study of a mutant IDH1 vaccine in newly diagnosed glioma. Looking at the study overall: The study started vaccination 4-6 weeks after radiotherapy alone, or with temozolomide cycles. The treated population exhibited a male proportion of roughly 60%, a female proportion of around 38%, and a mean age of around 40 years. The study's findings and limits: 93.3% of patients showed vaccine-induced immune responses across multiple MHC alleles.

The time point is: week 23, last vaccination. One vaccine dose held 300 ug of mutant IDH1 20-mer peptide and came with topical imiquimod. Donors had new IDH1-mutant astrocytomas of WHO grade 3 or 4 (ATRX-lost). V shed 0 bases and J shed 8 bases, with 14 bases lying between them. The CDR3 runs to 14 residues. From germline, CDR1 is SQVTM and CDR2 ANQGSEA. TCRdb keeps only in-frame clones here, not all; method: immunoSEQ multiplex PCR. The sample has tens of thousands of clones, nearly 85% seen once. About this clone: Its antigen is as yet unknown.

The TCR was taken from a man between 18 and 29 years old with glioma. The sample here was PBMCs, taken from a glioma patient whose treatment included an IDH1 peptide vaccine. The chain is built from TRBV29-1 and TRBJ1-3, with D possibly being TRBD1 (5 bases). The CDR3 DNA sequence: TGCAGCGTTGAAGAGGGACCCCGAAGGGACACCATATATTTT. Translated, it gives CSVEEGPRRDTIYF.